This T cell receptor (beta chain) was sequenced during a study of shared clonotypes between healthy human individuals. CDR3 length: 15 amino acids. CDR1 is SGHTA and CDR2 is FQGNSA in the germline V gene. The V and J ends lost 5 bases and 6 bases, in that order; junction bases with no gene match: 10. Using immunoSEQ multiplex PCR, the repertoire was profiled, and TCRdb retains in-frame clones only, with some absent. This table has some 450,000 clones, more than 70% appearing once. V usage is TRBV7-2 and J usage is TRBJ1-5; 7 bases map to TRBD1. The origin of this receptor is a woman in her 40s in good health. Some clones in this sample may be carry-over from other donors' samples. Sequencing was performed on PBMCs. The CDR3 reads CASSLRGAGGQPQHF. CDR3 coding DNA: TGTGCCAGCAGCCTTCGGGGGGCAGGGGGTCAGCCCCAGCATTTT.